This T cell receptor beta chain was recorded in a study of response to subunit inactivated influenza vaccine (dated by TCRdb to between 2017 and 2018). Study-wide context: To follow how T cells responded to a trivalent subunit inactivated influenza vaccine, the researchers relied on deep quantitative profiling of the T cell receptor repertoire.

To prepare the library, RT-PCR was applied. TCRdb shows the sequencer as Illumina HiSeq 2500. In TCRdb, the public reads were trimmed at Q25 with fastp and aligned with MiXCR, with productive beta chains retained. Rows are unified per CDR3 protein, each entry keeping the most common DNA and genes. In all, the sample holds 710,000 or so distinct CDR3 sequences, and approximately 15% of those were seen once. The leading ten clones occupy roughly 10% of the sample. Trimming removed 2 bases from V and 2 bases from J, leaving 9 bases between the germline ends. The CDR3 holds 14 amino acids from the cysteine to the phenylalanine. The DNA shown is the 42-base CDR3, in frame from base 1. The germline V gene sets CDR1 to MNHEY and CDR2 to SVGEGT. This clonotype was detected a few times. No cognate antigen has been identified for it. No much larger clonotype is one base removed from it; base qualities were not supplied.

The research as a whole found: The authors proposed that each seasonal influenza vaccination may bring in only a limited number of new T cells.

The chain employs TRBV6-2 or TRBV6-3 and TRBJ1-1; TRBD1 is a possible D gene, resting on 5 matching bases. This TCR came from a man aged 45-65 years who received an inactivated influenza vaccine. Donor details come from another sample of the same person, matched by shared clones. Sample: PBMCs from blood, taken roughly 12 days after vaccination. CDR3 reads: CASSYGGQNTEAFF. The nucleotide sequence reads as follows: TGTGCCAGCAGTTACGGGGGTCAAAACACTGAAGCTTTCTTT.